This is a list of T cell receptor beta chains from one sample in a study of response to subunit inactivated influenza vaccine. MiXCR was run by TCRdb on the RT-PCR reads, yielding one entry per CDR3 protein. Of roughly 650,000 distinct CDR3 sequences in the sample, 12% to 15% were seen once. Sequenced here: PBMCs from blood, sampled approximately 15 days before vaccination. Every receptor here comes from a man between 45 and 60 years old who received an inactivated influenza vaccine. Both conserved end residues are part of each CDR3. The D gene is left open where the match is weak. Clone size appears in some rows only: once, few, many, or a class for an expanded clone.

v_call: TRBV12-3/TRBV12-4; clone_size: NA; cdr3_length: 14; j_call: TRBJ2-7; d_call: TRBD1; cdr3_aa: CASRPGQGTYEQYF; cdr3_nt: TGTGCCAGCAGACCGGGACAGGGAACCTACGAGCAGTACTTC
v_call: TRBV24-1; clone_size: medium-sized; cdr3_length: 11; j_call: TRBJ2-7; d_call: NA; cdr3_aa: CATSAGHEQYF; cdr3_nt: TGTGCCACCAGTGCAGGTCACGAGCAGTACTTC
v_call: TRBV7-9; clone_size: NA; cdr3_length: 14; j_call: TRBJ2-1; d_call: TRBD2; cdr3_aa: CASSLRREKNEQFF; cdr3_nt: TGTGCCAGCAGCTTAAGGCGGGAGAAAAATGAGCAGTTCTTC
v_call: TRBV7-9; clone_size: NA; cdr3_length: 15; j_call: TRBJ2-5; d_call: NA; cdr3_aa: CASSLDGGRKETQYF; cdr3_nt: TGTGCCAGCAGCTTAGACGGGGGGCGGAAAGAGACCCAGTACTTC
v_call: TRBV27; clone_size: NA; cdr3_length: 13; j_call: TRBJ2-3; d_call: NA; cdr3_aa: CASRTISTDTQYF; cdr3_nt: TGTGCCAGCAGAACCATCAGCACAGATACGCAGTATTTT
v_call: TRBV11-2; clone_size: many; cdr3_length: 15; j_call: TRBJ2-1; d_call: TRBD2; cdr3_aa: CASSFLAGDYNEQFF; cdr3_nt: TGTGCCAGCAGCTTCCTAGCGGGAGACTACAATGAGCAGTTCTTC
v_call: TRBV23-1; clone_size: NA; cdr3_length: 14; j_call: TRBJ2-1; d_call: TRBD2; cdr3_aa: CASSGRALSNEQFF; cdr3_nt: TGCGCCAGCAGCGGGAGGGCCTTATCCAATGAGCAGTTCTTC
v_call: TRBV19; clone_size: NA; cdr3_length: 13; j_call: TRBJ2-1; d_call: NA; cdr3_aa: CASSIVGYNEQFF; cdr3_nt: TGTGCCAGTAGTATTGTAGGGTACAATGAGCAGTTCTTC
v_call: TRBV7-2; clone_size: few; cdr3_length: 14; j_call: TRBJ1-4; d_call: NA; cdr3_aa: CASSPSLVYEKLFF; cdr3_nt: TGTGCCAGCAGCCCCTCCTTAGTCTATGAAAAACTGTTTTTT
v_call: TRBV27; clone_size: few; cdr3_length: 14; j_call: TRBJ2-7; d_call: TRBD1; cdr3_aa: CASSPTGGFYEQYF; cdr3_nt: TGTGCCAGCAGCCCGACAGGGGGCTTCTACGAGCAGTACTTC
v_call: TRBV12-3/TRBV12-4; clone_size: NA; cdr3_length: 12; j_call: TRBJ2-1; d_call: NA; cdr3_aa: CASSFLVHEQFF; cdr3_nt: TGTGCCAGCAGTTTTCTGGTCCATGAGCAGTTCTTC
v_call: TRBV27; clone_size: NA; cdr3_length: 17; j_call: TRBJ1-2; d_call: NA; cdr3_aa: CASSPKAGRALYYGYTF; cdr3_nt: TGTGCCAGCAGTCCAAAGGCAGGGAGGGCTTTGTACTATGGCTACACCTTC
v_call: TRBV27; clone_size: many; cdr3_length: 15; j_call: TRBJ2-7; d_call: NA; cdr3_aa: CASSLEAGSSYEQYF; cdr3_nt: TGTGCCAGCAGTTTAGAAGCAGGAAGCTCCTACGAGCAGTACTTC
v_call: TRBV4-1; clone_size: NA; cdr3_length: 16; j_call: TRBJ1-1; d_call: NA; cdr3_aa: CASSHRRGELNTEAFF; cdr3_nt: TGCGCCAGCAGCCACCGAAGGGGCGAGCTGAACACTGAAGCTTTCTTT
v_call: TRBV7-2; clone_size: NA; cdr3_length: 15; j_call: TRBJ2-1; d_call: NA; cdr3_aa: CASSLSQRSYNEQFF; cdr3_nt: TGTGCCAGCAGCTTAAGCCAGCGGTCCTACAATGAGCAGTTCTTC
v_call: TRBV30; clone_size: few; cdr3_length: 13; j_call: TRBJ2-5; d_call: TRBD2; cdr3_aa: CAWTGLAGETQYF; cdr3_nt: TGTGCCTGGACCGGACTAGCTGGAGAGACCCAGTACTTC
v_call: TRBV27; clone_size: NA; cdr3_length: 16; j_call: TRBJ2-1; d_call: TRBD2; cdr3_aa: CASRATSRTYYNEQFF; cdr3_nt: TGTGCCAGCAGAGCGACTAGCCGTACTTACTACAATGAGCAGTTCTTC
v_call: TRBV11-2; clone_size: few; cdr3_length: 18; j_call: TRBJ1-2; d_call: NA; cdr3_aa: CASSLGRNQAAPDYGYTF; cdr3_nt: TGTGCCAGCAGCTTAGGTCGTAATCAGGCTGCCCCGGACTATGGCTACACCTTC
v_call: TRBV20-1; clone_size: NA; cdr3_length: 16; j_call: TRBJ2-6; d_call: TRBD1; cdr3_aa: CSASLTGTGGANVLTF; cdr3_nt: TGCAGTGCTAGTCTCACCGGGACAGGTGGGGCCAACGTCCTGACTTTC
v_call: TRBV28; clone_size: few; cdr3_length: 17; j_call: TRBJ2-1; d_call: NA; cdr3_aa: CASSSPLDGSSYNEQFF; cdr3_nt: TGTGCCAGCAGTAGCCCCTTGGACGGGAGCTCCTACAATGAGCAGTTCTTC
v_call: TRBV12-3/TRBV12-4; clone_size: many; cdr3_length: 14; j_call: TRBJ1-5; d_call: TRBD1; cdr3_aa: CASSGTGEVQPQHF; cdr3_nt: TGTGCCAGCAGTGGGACAGGAGAGGTACAGCCCCAGCATTTT
v_call: TRBV5-5; clone_size: NA; cdr3_length: 15; j_call: TRBJ1-6; d_call: NA; cdr3_aa: CASQTFRDGNSPLHF; cdr3_nt: TGTGCCAGCCAAACATTCCGGGACGGAAATTCACCCCTCCACTTT
v_call: TRBV4-3; clone_size: NA; cdr3_length: 18; j_call: TRBJ2-2; d_call: TRBD2; cdr3_aa: CASSQELGTSWDTGELFF; cdr3_nt: TGCGCCAGCAGCCAAGAATTGGGGACTAGCTGGGACACCGGGGAGCTGTTTTTT
v_call: TRBV7-2; clone_size: NA; cdr3_length: 16; j_call: TRBJ2-5; d_call: TRBD1; cdr3_aa: CASSLLLLGGLETQYF; cdr3_nt: TGTGCCAGCAGCTTACTACTACTAGGGGGCCTGGAGACCCAGTACTTC
v_call: TRBV12-3/TRBV12-4; clone_size: NA; cdr3_length: 14; j_call: TRBJ1-5; d_call: NA; cdr3_aa: CASRTGTQNQPQHF; cdr3_nt: TGTGCCAGCAGAACCGGGACACAGAATCAGCCCCAGCATTTT
v_call: TRBV19; clone_size: NA; cdr3_length: 13; j_call: TRBJ1-5; d_call: TRBD1; cdr3_aa: CASSMTGLEPQHF; cdr3_nt: TGTGCCAGTAGTATGACAGGGTTGGAGCCCCAGCATTTT
v_call: TRBV29-1; clone_size: few; cdr3_length: 15; j_call: TRBJ2-1; d_call: NA; cdr3_aa: CSVEGGIERYNEQFF; cdr3_nt: TGCAGCGTTGAAGGGGGAATCGAGCGGTACAATGAGCAGTTCTTC
v_call: TRBV20-1; clone_size: NA; cdr3_length: 12; j_call: TRBJ2-1; d_call: NA; cdr3_aa: CSAQEGGDEQFF; cdr3_nt: TGCAGTGCACAGGAGGGCGGGGATGAGCAGTTCTTC
v_call: TRBV4-3; clone_size: few; cdr3_length: 14; j_call: TRBJ2-1; d_call: TRBD2; cdr3_aa: CASSLGTSGGTKFF; cdr3_nt: TGCGCCAGCAGCCTAGGGACTAGCGGGGGGACAAAGTTCTTC
v_call: TRBV15; clone_size: NA; cdr3_length: 15; j_call: TRBJ2-1; d_call: NA; cdr3_aa: CATSRGRLLLNEQFF; cdr3_nt: TGTGCCACCAGCAGAGGAAGACTACTACTCAATGAGCAGTTCTTC
v_call: TRBV20-1; clone_size: NA; cdr3_length: 14; j_call: TRBJ2-7; d_call: TRBD2; cdr3_aa: CSASSPGRAYEQYF; cdr3_nt: TGCAGTGCTAGCTCGCCAGGGAGGGCCTACGAGCAGTACTTC
v_call: TRBV27; clone_size: few; cdr3_length: 15; j_call: TRBJ1-5; d_call: NA; cdr3_aa: CASRGLADSNQPQHF; cdr3_nt: TGTGCCAGCAGGGGACTGGCAGATAGCAATCAGCCCCAGCATTTT
v_call: TRBV12-3/TRBV12-4; clone_size: few; cdr3_length: 12; j_call: TRBJ1-1; d_call: TRBD1; cdr3_aa: CASGQGWTEAFF; cdr3_nt: TGTGCCAGCGGACAGGGCTGGACTGAAGCTTTCTTT
v_call: TRBV7-8; clone_size: NA; cdr3_length: 13; j_call: TRBJ2-1; d_call: NA; cdr3_aa: CASSAPWASEQFF; cdr3_nt: TGTGCCAGCAGCGCCCCGTGGGCAAGTGAGCAGTTCTTC
v_call: TRBV3-1; clone_size: few; cdr3_length: 15; j_call: TRBJ1-6; d_call: NA; cdr3_aa: CASSQYQQSGSPLHF; cdr3_nt: TGTGCCAGCAGCCAATATCAACAATCGGGTTCACCCCTCCACTTT
v_call: TRBV5-1; clone_size: many; cdr3_length: 15; j_call: TRBJ2-3; d_call: NA; cdr3_aa: CASSSGLTSTDTQYF; cdr3_nt: TGCGCCAGCAGCTCGGGACTTACTAGCACAGATACGCAGTATTTT
v_call: TRBV10-3; clone_size: NA; cdr3_length: 16; j_call: TRBJ2-5; d_call: TRBD2; cdr3_aa: CAISEGISGAGETQYF; cdr3_nt: TGTGCCATCAGTGAAGGGATTAGCGGGGCCGGGGAGACCCAGTACTTC
v_call: TRBV19; clone_size: NA; cdr3_length: 15; j_call: TRBJ2-1; d_call: NA; cdr3_aa: CASGSRVNTYNEQFF; cdr3_nt: TGTGCCAGTGGCAGTAGAGTAAATACTTACAATGAGCAGTTCTTC
v_call: TRBV12-3/TRBV12-4; clone_size: NA; cdr3_length: 17; j_call: TRBJ2-2; d_call: NA; cdr3_aa: CASRPPTGRGTPGELFF; cdr3_nt: TGTGCCAGCAGACCCCCTACAGGGCGGGGGACCCCCGGGGAGCTGTTTTTT
v_call: TRBV27; clone_size: NA; cdr3_length: 15; j_call: TRBJ2-7; d_call: NA; cdr3_aa: CASSLSITGSYEQYF; cdr3_nt: TGTGCCAGCAGTTTATCGATAACGGGATCCTACGAGCAGTACTTC
v_call: TRBV6-1; clone_size: many; cdr3_length: 13; j_call: TRBJ1-1; d_call: NA; cdr3_aa: CASRRNRDSEAFF; cdr3_nt: TGTGCCAGCAGGCGGAACAGGGATTCTGAAGCTTTCTTT
v_call: TRBV29-1; clone_size: few; cdr3_length: 14; j_call: TRBJ2-3; d_call: NA; cdr3_aa: CSVARGGAQDTQYF; cdr3_nt: TGCAGCGTTGCGCGAGGGGGAGCTCAGGATACGCAGTATTTT
v_call: TRBV12-2; clone_size: few; cdr3_length: 19; j_call: TRBJ2-7; d_call: NA; cdr3_aa: CASRFLYRTSGKVAYEQYF; cdr3_nt: TGTGCAAGTCGCTTTCTATATCGGACTAGCGGGAAAGTCGCGTACGAGCAGTACTTC
v_call: TRBV5-1; clone_size: many; cdr3_length: 13; j_call: TRBJ2-3; d_call: NA; cdr3_aa: CASSTSNPDTQYF; cdr3_nt: TGCGCCAGCAGCACATCAAATCCAGATACGCAGTATTTT
v_call: TRBV7-9; clone_size: NA; cdr3_length: 16; j_call: TRBJ1-4; d_call: NA; cdr3_aa: CASSRPTDATNEKLFF; cdr3_nt: TGTGCCAGCAGCCGACCGACAGATGCAACTAATGAAAAACTGTTTTTT
v_call: TRBV6-5; clone_size: few; cdr3_length: 15; j_call: TRBJ2-2; d_call: TRBD2; cdr3_aa: CASSYALAGAGELFF; cdr3_nt: TGTGCCAGCAGTTACGCCCTAGCGGGAGCCGGGGAGCTGTTTTTT
v_call: TRBV24-1; clone_size: many; cdr3_length: 16; j_call: TRBJ2-1; d_call: NA; cdr3_aa: CATSDSFSSSYNEQFF; cdr3_nt: TGTGCCACCAGTGACTCCTTCTCAAGCTCCTACAATGAGCAGTTCTTC
v_call: TRBV20-1; clone_size: few; cdr3_length: 14; j_call: TRBJ2-2; d_call: TRBD2; cdr3_aa: CSARWLAGAGELFF; cdr3_nt: TGCAGTGCTAGATGGCTAGCGGGGGCCGGGGAGCTGTTTTTT
v_call: TRBV2; clone_size: NA; cdr3_length: 16; j_call: TRBJ2-2; d_call: NA; cdr3_aa: CASSGRGALNTGELFF; cdr3_nt: TGTGCCAGCAGTGGTCGGGGGGCCTTGAACACCGGGGAGCTGTTTTTT
v_call: TRBV14; clone_size: NA; cdr3_length: 14; j_call: TRBJ2-7; d_call: NA; cdr3_aa: CASSQAGTLHEQYF; cdr3_nt: TGTGCCAGCAGCCAAGCCGGAACCCTCCACGAGCAGTACTTC
v_call: TRBV7-2; clone_size: many; cdr3_length: 13; j_call: TRBJ1-4; d_call: NA; cdr3_aa: CASTRPGNEKLFF; cdr3_nt: TGTGCCAGCACCCGTCCGGGTAATGAAAAACTGTTTTTT
v_call: TRBV20-1; clone_size: NA; cdr3_length: 11; j_call: TRBJ1-3; d_call: NA; cdr3_aa: CSANSGNTIYF; cdr3_nt: TGCAGTGCTAACTCTGGAAACACCATATATTTT
v_call: TRBV5-5; clone_size: few; cdr3_length: 14; j_call: TRBJ2-3; d_call: NA; cdr3_aa: CASSFLGNTDTQYF; cdr3_nt: TGTGCCAGCAGCTTTCTGGGGAACACAGATACGCAGTATTTT
v_call: TRBV4-2; clone_size: few; cdr3_length: 15; j_call: TRBJ2-1; d_call: NA; cdr3_aa: CASSQSLTGHNEQFF; cdr3_nt: TGTGCCAGCAGCCAAAGCTTAACGGGGCACAATGAGCAGTTCTTC
v_call: TRBV12-3/TRBV12-4; clone_size: few; cdr3_length: 13; j_call: TRBJ2-7; d_call: TRBD2; cdr3_aa: CASSLRGAAEQYF; cdr3_nt: TGTGCCAGCAGTTTGCGGGGGGCTGCCGAGCAGTACTTC
v_call: TRBV20-1; clone_size: few; cdr3_length: 16; j_call: TRBJ2-7; d_call: NA; cdr3_aa: CSAPSRRDAGSYEQYF; cdr3_nt: TGCAGTGCCCCATCCCGTCGGGACGCCGGATCTTACGAGCAGTACTTC
v_call: TRBV20-1; clone_size: few; cdr3_length: 13; j_call: TRBJ2-3; d_call: NA; cdr3_aa: CSARILGPDTQYF; cdr3_nt: TGCAGTGCTAGAATACTAGGTCCCGATACGCAGTATTTT